The next 29 T cell receptor beta chains were all read from a single sample in a study of T cell responses to AZD1222 COVID-19 vaccine (TCRdb year 2021). Library creation used the immunoSEQ multiplex PCR assay. This immuneACCESS table, as held by TCRdb, lists in-frame sequences with V and J called but not all clones. Of the missing ones, under half trace to an unresolved V gene in checked studies; the others have no known cause. This sample is represented by tens of thousands of clones; around nine tenths of them were singletons. The leading ten clones occupy approximately 5% of the sample. What this sample's time point label stands for: about 28 days (+/-7) after the second vaccine dose. This sample comprised peripheral blood, obtained 28 days after the second AZD1222 dose. These receptors were collected from an adult who received the AZD1222 COVID-19 vaccine.

The sample holds one count of this clone. At the DNA level, this CDR3 is encoded by other sequences in the same sample as well. The chain uses TRBV5-6 and TRBJ1-1, with D unclear. Germline V gene sequence: CDR1 SGHDT, CDR2 YYEEEE. The V gene lost 1 base and the J gene lost 2 bases, with 0 bases spanning the gap. This CDR3 is built from 11 residues. CDR3 in amino acids: CASSLNTEAFF. CDR3 coding DNA: TGTGCCAGCAGCTTGAACACTGAAGCTTTCTTT.

This chain uses TRBV5-1 with TRBJ2-7, with TRBD2 matching over 10 bases. The CDR3 consists of 15 residues. CDR1 and CDR2 (germline): SGHRS, YFSETQ. Trimming removed 3 bases from V and 0 bases from J; junction bases left unmatched: 3. CDR3 protein: CASSWLAGDSYEQYF. DNA of the CDR3: TGCGCCAGCAGCTGGCTAGCGGGGGACTCCTACGAGCAGTACTTC.

The V gene is TRBV13, the J gene TRBJ1-2; the D gene is possibly TRBD1 (6 bases). The germline CDR1 and CDR2 sequences are PRHDT and FYEKMQ (reference sequence). The CDR3 contains 14 residues. Trimming pared 1 base from V and 0 bases from J, leaving 6 bases between. CDR3 sequence: CASSLAGANYGYTF. For the CDR3, the DNA is TGTGCCAGCAGCTTAGCAGGGGCTAACTATGGCTACACCTTC.

This sequence joins TRBV2 and TRBJ2-7; TRBD1 is a possible D gene (6 bases). The germline V and J ends were trimmed by 6 bases and 5 bases, with 17 bases remaining between them. Germline assignment: CDR1 SNHLY and CDR2 FYNNEI. The CDR3 contains 14 residues. Here the CDR3 reads CASSRQQGYHEQYF. Here the CDR3 DNA reads TGTGCCAGCAGCCGACAGCAGGGGTACCACGAGCAGTACTTC.

The chain recombines TRBV10-3 with TRBJ1-1, with TRBD1 matching over 7 bases. The CDR3 has 12 amino acids. Germline assignment: CDR1 ENHRY and CDR2 SYGVKD. V was pared by 10 bases and J by 2 bases, with 4 bases of the junction left unmatched. CDR3 region: CATTGFNTEAFF. DNA of the CDR3: TGTGCCACGACAGGGTTCAACACTGAAGCTTTCTTT.

The rearrangement links TRBV7-8 to TRBJ1-2; TRBD1 might be the D (5 bases). The V gene lost 2 bases and the J gene lost 8 bases, with 18 bases spanning the gap. The CDR3 totals 15 residues. Germline V gene sequence: CDR1 SGHVS, CDR2 FQNEAQ. CDR3 sequence: CASSLNGAGVIGYTF. CDR3 bases: TGTGCCAGCAGCTTAAATGGGGCAGGAGTGATAGGCTACACCTTC.

In this sample, this clone turned up a few times. The gene calls are TRBV5-5 and TRBJ1-5; D remains unclear. Looked up from germline, CDR1 is SGHKS and CDR2 is YYEKEE (reference sequence). V dropped 1 base and J dropped 7 bases, with 6 bases sitting between them. The CDR3 totals 12 residues. CDR3 in amino acids: CASSLIGQPQHF. Here the CDR3 DNA reads TGTGCCAGCAGCTTGATCGGGCAGCCCCAGCATTTT.

This chain links TRBV5-4 with TRBJ2-5; tentative D call: TRBD2 (7 bases). Germline CDR1 reads SGHNT; CDR2 reads YYREEE (reference sequence). The V end was cut by 4 bases, the J end by 4 bases, with 11 bases between. The CDR3 extends over 13 amino acids. This CDR3 is CASSRGARETQYF. CDR3 DNA sequence: TGTGCCAGCAGCCGGGGGGCTCGAGAGACCCAGTACTTC. The whole variable domain, remainder taken from reference TRBV5-4 and TRBJ2-5, is ETGVTQSPTHLIKTRGQQVTLRCSSQSGHNTVSWYQQALGQGPQFIFQYYREEENGRGNFPPRFSGLQFPNYSSELNVNALELDDSALYLCASSRGARETQYFGPGTRLLVL.

The rearrangement links TRBV19 to TRBJ2-2, with a weak D call TRBD2 (5 bases). V was pared by 7 bases and J by 5 bases, with 8 bases between. The germline V gene has CDR1 LNHDA and CDR2 SQIVND (reference sequence). The CDR3 spans 12 residues. CDR3 sequence (DNA): TGTGCCAGTATGAGGGTAACCGGGGAGCTGTTTTTT. This codes for CASMRVTGELFF.

J is TRBJ2-2 and V is TRBV5-1; TRBD1 aligns across 9 bases. Germline values: CDR1 SGHRS, CDR2 YFSETQ. The ends lost 5 bases at V and 7 bases at J; junction bases unmatched: 6. The CDR3 is 14 residues long. The CDR3 sequence: CASRRDRADGELFF. The DNA of the CDR3 is TGCGCCAGCAGACGGGACAGGGCTGACGGGGAGCTGTTTTTT. Using reference TRBV5-1 and TRBJ2-2 for the parts outside the CDR3, the full variable domain is KAGVTQTPRYLIKTRGQQVTLSCSPISGHRSVSWYQQTPGQGLQFLFEYFSETQRNKGNFPGRFSGRQFSNSRSEMNVSTLELGDSALYLCASRRDRADGELFFGEGSRLTVL.

This chain links TRBV19 with TRBJ1-6; D gene uncertain. This CDR3 has 15 amino acids. Germline CDR1 LNHDA, CDR2 SQIVND (reference sequence). V gave up 0 bases and J gave up 3 bases, with 6 bases separating them. The CDR3 coding sequence is TGTGCCAGTAGTATAGACCAGGACTATAATTCACCCCTCCACTTT. As protein: CASSIDQDYNSPLHF.

The chain recombines TRBV25-1 with TRBJ2-1, with 7 bases lining up with TRBD2. J lost 9 bases, V lost 5 bases, and 10 bases had no gene match. The V gene's germline CDR1 is MGHDK and CDR2 SYGVNS. This CDR3 is 14 amino acids long. CDR3 loop: CASSRGLETSEQFF. The CDR3 DNA sequence: TGTGCCAGCAGTCGCGGACTAGAGACTTCTGAGCAGTTCTTC.

This clone was seen just once. This chain links TRBV3-1 (or the pseudogene TRBV3-2) with TRBJ1-1; no firm D call. Per germline, CDR1 LGHDT and CDR2 YNNKEL (reference sequence). CDR3 length: 15 amino acids. V was clipped by 4 bases and J by 2 bases, with 14 bases between them. This CDR3 reads CASSRRTVTNTEAFF. The CDR3 DNA reads TGTGCCAGCAGCCGCCGAACAGTTACAAACACTGAAGCTTTCTTT.

The chain joins TRBV7-9 to TRBJ1-4; no reliable D call. The CDR3 is made up of 13 amino acids. V lost 11 bases, J lost 3 bases, and 13 bases lay in between. Germline V CDR1 and CDR2: SEHNR, FQNEAQ (reference sequence). The CDR3 nucleotides are TGTGCCGGCCGGCTAGCGCCTAATGAAAAACTGTTTTTT. Translated, it gives CAGRLAPNEKLFF.

This chain uses TRBV11-3 with TRBJ2-7; 7 bases map to TRBD1. CDR3 length: 15 residues. The junction had 10 bases not matched to a gene; V was cut back by 5 bases and J by 3 bases. Germline V CDR1 and CDR2: SGHNT, YENEEA. The CDR3, as DNA: TGTGCCAGCAGCCCACAGGGGCACGGGAACTACGAGCAGTACTTC. This codes for CASSPQGHGNYEQYF.

The chain combines TRBV7-9 with TRBJ2-1; TRBD1 might be the D (6 bases). Germline loops: CDR1 SEHNR, CDR2 FQNEAQ (reference sequence). There are 13 residues in the CDR3. Deletions cut 0 bases from V and 10 bases from J, with 10 bases between. DNA of the CDR3: TGTGCCAGCAGCTTAGCGACCGGGACAGAGCAGTTCTTC. It encodes CASSLATGTEQFF.

V usage is TRBV4-1 and J usage is TRBJ2-7; TRBD2 aligns across 8 bases. From germline, CDR1 is MGHRA and CDR2 YSYEKL. V shed 0 bases and J 4 bases; nucleotides not matched to a gene: 8. The length of the CDR3 is 16 residues. CDR3 residues: CASSQEAGGGPYEQYF. The CDR3, as DNA: TGCGCCAGCAGCCAAGAGGCCGGCGGGGGGCCTTACGAGCAGTACTTC.

The CDR3 nucleotides read TGTGCCAGCAGTTTCCAGGCCTCTGGAAACACCATATATTTT. Protein: CASSFQASGNTIYF. This chain joins TRBV28 and TRBJ1-3, with unresolved D. From germline, CDR1 is MDHEN and CDR2 SYDVKM. The CDR3 covers 14 residues. Trimming stripped 3 bases from V and 0 bases from J, with 6 bases between.

J is TRBJ1-2 and V is TRBV3-1 (or the pseudogene TRBV3-2), with 8 bases that match TRBD1. With 0 bases clipped from V and 5 bases from J, the junction kept 11 bases outside the gene matches. The germline CDR1 and CDR2 sequences are LGHDT and YNNKEL (reference sequence). The CDR3 runs 17 residues. Here the CDR3 DNA reads TGTGCCAGCAGCCAAGATGTCGGGCAGGGGGCGGCGTATGGCTACACCTTC. This translates into CASSQDVGQGAAYGYTF.

This chain connects TRBV4-1 to TRBJ1-1; TRBD1 matches at 10 bases. The CDR3 extends over 16 amino acids. Germline values: CDR1 MGHRA, CDR2 YSYEKL. The V gene end was trimmed by 1 base and the J gene end by 8 bases; junction bases not matched to a gene: 10. The CDR3: CASSQVISDRGKEAFF. The CDR3 DNA is TGCGCCAGCAGCCAAGTTATATCGGACAGGGGGAAGGAAGCTTTCTTT.

The DNA for the CDR3 is TGTGCCAGCAGCCCCGGGAATCAATATGGCTACACCTTC. This codes for CASSPGNQYGYTF. The chain links TRBV6-6 to TRBJ1-2; D gene ambiguous. Trimming took off 6 bases at V and 5 bases at J, with 13 bases between the two ends. CDR1 is MNHNY and CDR2 is SVGAGI in the germline V gene (reference sequence). The CDR3 contains 13 residues.

The chain recombines TRBV4-3 with TRBJ1-6; 11 nucleotides agree with TRBD1. CDR1 is LGHNA and CDR2 is YSLEER in the germline V gene. Trimming at V came to 0 bases and at J to 8 bases, leaving 6 bases not matched to a gene. This CDR3 has 17 amino acids. The CDR3 is CASSQDDEDRGHSPLHF. In DNA, the CDR3 is TGCGCCAGCAGCCAAGATGATGAGGACAGGGGGCATTCACCCCTCCACTTT.

The rearrangement uses TRBV7-9 and TRBJ1-1, with D hard to call. The germline CDR1 and CDR2 sequences are SEHNR and FQNEAQ (reference sequence). The length of the CDR3 is 13 residues. Trimming left V 1 base short and J 11 bases short, with 14 bases between. This CDR3 is CASSLDMIGRAFF. The CDR3 DNA sequence: TGTGCCAGCAGCTTAGACATGATAGGACGGGCTTTCTTT. The full variable domain, with the rest looked up from reference TRBV7-9 and TRBJ1-1, is DTGVSQNPRHKITKRGQNVTFRCDPISEHNRLYWYRQTLGQGPEFLTYFQNEAQLEKSRLLSDRFSAERPKGSFSTLEIQRTEQGDSAMYLCASSLDMIGRAFFGQGTRLTVV.

J is TRBJ2-7 and V is TRBV7-2; no firm D call. The CDR3 has 12 residues. The germline gives CDR1 SGHTA, CDR2 FQGNSA. Trimming pared 5 bases from V and 0 bases from J, leaving 5 bases between. CDR3 sequence (DNA): TGTGCCAGCAGCCAAAGCTCCTACGAGCAGTACTTC. Its translation: CASSQSSYEQYF.

This rearrangement joins TRBV30 to TRBJ2-2, with D possibly TRBD1 on 6 matching bases. This CDR3 comprises 13 residues. Trimming took 0 bases from V and 7 from J, leaving 9 bases between them. CDR1 is GTSNPN, CDR2 SVGIG, per germline (reference sequence). CDR3 residues: CAWSVQTGGELFF. CDR3 nucleotides: TGTGCCTGGAGTGTACAGACAGGCGGGGAGCTGTTTTTT. The full variable domain, completed using reference TRBV30 and TRBJ2-2, is SQTIHQWPATLVQPVGSPLSLECTVEGTSNPNLYWYRQAAGRGLQLLFYSVGIGQISSEVPQNLSASRPQDRQFILSSKKLLLSDSGFYLCAWSVQTGGELFFGEGSRLTVL.

The gene calls are TRBV3-1 (or the pseudogene TRBV3-2) and TRBJ1-1, with unresolved D. There are 14 residues in the CDR3. V shed 4 bases and J shed 6 bases, with 15 bases lying between them. Germline-derived CDR1 and CDR2 are LGHDT and YNNKEL (reference sequence). DNA of the CDR3: TGTGCCAGCAGCCCAGCCGCCGTTAACGCTGAAGCTTTCTTT. Its protein product is CASSPAAVNAEAFF.

This chain uses TRBV13 with TRBJ1-1; 10 bases match TRBD1. From germline, CDR1 is PRHDT and CDR2 FYEKMQ (reference sequence). The trim removed 6 bases at V and 5 bases at J, leaving 18 bases unmatched. This CDR3 is 18 amino acids long. CDR3 bases: TGTGCCAGCAGTTCCTTGAGGGACAGGGGTGTCGTAGGAACTGAAGCTTTCTTT. Translated, it gives CASSSLRDRGVVGTEAFF.

This clone was counted once. The rearrangement uses TRBV28 and TRBJ1-2; TRBD1 matches at 7 bases. V trimming: 2 bases; J trimming: 3 bases; junction bases outside the gene matches: 6. The CDR3 runs to 15 residues. Germline V lookup: CDR1 MDHEN, CDR2 SYDVKM. Here the CDR3 DNA reads TGTGCCAGCAGTTTAGGGGGGACAGATTACTATGGCTACACCTTC. Its protein is CASSLGGTDYYGYTF.

About this clone: This sample also contains other DNA sequences that code for the same CDR3. This sequence joins TRBV15 and TRBJ2-5; tentatively, D is TRBD1 or TRBD2 (6 bases each). The CDR3 has 13 residues. V shed 4 bases and J shed 2 bases, with 8 bases lying between them. Germline V gives CDR1 LNHNV, CDR2 YYDKDF (reference sequence). CDR3 DNA: TGTGCCACCAGCAAGGGGGGACAAGAGACCCAGTACTTC. It yields the protein CATSKGGQETQYF. Looking up the rest from reference TRBV15 and TRBJ2-5 gives the full variable domain: DAMVIQNPRYQVTQFGKPVTLSCSQTLNHNVMYWYQQKSSQAPKLLFHYYDKDFNNEADTPDNFQSRRPNTSFCFLDIRSPGLGDTAMYLCATSKGGQETQYFGPGTRLLVL.